Sequencing of this T cell receptor beta chain was carried out in a study of blood T cell repertoires in COVID-19 (dated by TCRdb to about 2020). Background on the whole study: The collaborator samples originated in the United States, Italy and Spain and spanned the acute and convalescent phases of COVID-19. The prospective study material was composed of cDNA or gDNA derived from T cells, B-cell-depleted T cells, or PBMCs. Subjects who had been exposed to COVID-19, were actively infected with it, or had recovered from it provided the deeply sampled blood TCRbeta repertoires that made up the dataset. A freely available public database, intended as a resource for researchers studying the immune response to SARS-CoV-2, is where the repertoires were released. Samples were obtained from the ongoing ImmuneRACE study (first 160 participants) and from over a thousand subjects provided by 6 global collaborators. Sample metadata almost always included a de-identified subject ID, COVID-19 status, age in years and sex. Where available, HLA class I and class II types were obtained from metadata supplied by the sample provider rather than from assay-based typing. The research as a whole found: How much clinical and demographic metadata was included differed by source and by participant, and the metadata was provided uncurated.

Participants in the prospective study were aged 18 to 89 years, lived in approximately 26 United States geographic areas, and enrolled through a virtual design. In the prospective study, participants were assigned to cohorts based on the clinical history participants reported in a screening survey and a study questionnaire. ImmuneRACE Cohort 3 recovered participants were defined by two consecutive negative NP/OP PCR tests, healthcare professional clearance, or symptom resolution. In the prospective study, mobile phlebotomists collected whole blood, serum and a nasopharyngeal or oropharyngeal swab from each participant. Prospective study participants could optionally give additional blood draws and questionnaires over a roughly two-month period. Before DNA extraction, blood samples from the prospective study were shipped at room temperature or frozen. Of note for this clone: Its antigen is currently not known. The input lacks base qualities; no much larger clone sits a single base away.

The V end gives up 3 bases and the J end 7 bases, leaving 11 bases in the junction not matched to a gene. Reading the germline V gene gives CDR1 MNHEY and CDR2 SVGAGI. The CDR3, cysteine through phenylalanine, is 15 amino acids long. The read is trimmed to its CDR3 DNA, 45 bases read in frame from base 1. TCRbeta CDR3 regions were amplified from genomic DNA by means of the immunoSEQ Assay, a bias-controlled multiplex PCR. Per the original workflow: The number of nucleated cells in each sample was estimated by amplification of reference gene primers within the assay. To quantify the absolute abundance of each unique TCRbeta CDR3 rearrangement, sequence reads were collapsed and filtered. For each sample, productive Simpson clonality was calculated by taking the square root of Simpson's diversity index across productive rearrangements. TCRdb stores this immuneACCESS table with in-frame sequences only. Part of the clones is absent; in the studies checked, under half of the shortfall reflects unresolved V genes, and no reason is known for the rest. V and J calls and clone size follow that table, whereas D and trimming were derived from the DNA. A total of under 350,000 clones appear in this sample, 65% to 90% of them only once. Clones ranked in the top ten supply around 4.6% of the sample.

The sequence joins TRBV6-5 to TRBJ2-7; the central 8 bases match TRBD2. This TCR was sampled from a man aged 30 to 45 who had recovered from COVID-19. The specimen sequenced was PBMCs or T cells enriched from blood (not recorded which). The DNA sequence is TGTGCCAGCAGTTATCCCCCCAGCGGGAGTGGTGAGCAGTACTTC. Translated, this is CASSYPPSGSGEQYF.